This T cell receptor beta chain was profiled in a study of blood T cell repertoires in COVID-19. The overall study: Samples came from the United States, Italy and Spain, spanning acute and convalescent COVID-19.

The CDR3 is 15 residues long. The germline V gene encodes CDR1 KGHDR and CDR2 SFDVKD. With 5 bases clipped from V and 5 bases from J, the junction kept 10 bases outside the gene matches. This clone has more than one count but fewer than ten. Sequencing used immunoSEQ multiplex PCR; TCRdb keeps in-frame clones, though not all of them. The sample holds about 120,000 clones, 70% to 90% seen once. Sequencing was done on a sample of peripheral blood. The chain joins TRBV24-1 to TRBJ2-5, with 7 bases aligning to TRBD1. The origin of this receptor is a woman between 50 and 59 years old with active or convalescent COVID-19. The CDR3: CATSGNRGIMETQYF. In DNA form, the CDR3 reads TGTGCCACCAGTGGGAACAGGGGAATTATGGAGACCCAGTACTTC.